This T cell receptor (beta chain) was identified during a study of blood T cell repertoires in COVID-19. Looking at the study overall: Material from acute and convalescent COVID-19 was sourced from the United States, Italy and Spain. PBMCs, B-cell-depleted T cells, or T cells were the source of the cDNA or gDNA that made up the material.

V lost 6 bases, J lost 9 bases, and 12 bases lay in between. Germline CDR1 reads SGHTA; CDR2 reads FQGNSA. This CDR3 comprises 13 residues. Produced via immunoSEQ multiplex PCR; TCRdb's table is partial and in-frame only. Found here are some 300,000 clones, roughly 89% of them singletons; the top ten hold 2.5% to 3.5%. The study recruited people aged about 18 to 90 years across around 23 US areas. Participants classified as exposed had met a COVID-19 case within 2 weeks before study entry. Sequenced: PBMCs or T cells enriched from blood (not recorded which). This sequence joins TRBV7-2 and TRBJ1-6; tentative D call: TRBD1 (5 bases). The receptor was isolated from a woman aged 50 to 60 who had been exposed to COVID-19. The CDR3 nucleotides are TGTGCCAGCAGGCCCAGGGAGGGTTCACCCCTCCACTTT. Amino acid sequence: CASRPREGSPLHF.